The source of this T cell receptor beta chain is a study of cytomegalovirus exposure and HLA in healthy donors. Whole-study findings and limits: In a later analysis, at a false discovery rate of 0.05, roughly 17,000 TCR beta sequences matched HLA alleles. An analysis was carried out later, and it reportedly showed fewer N-insertions in an Asian-associated ancestry cluster than the approximately 670-donor mean. Highly shared variants forming one cluster were likely a sequencing artifact. There were several of the most significant clusters that appeared linked to common viral pathogens in a later analysis.

The PCR ran on 60 Vbeta and 13 Jbeta primers. Using immunoSEQ multiplex PCR, the repertoire was profiled, and TCRdb retains in-frame clones only, with some absent. In the table there are about 190,000 clones, roughly four fifths of which are singletons. This clone came up a few times. Antigen: not known. The CDR3 totals 16 residues. V was clipped by 2 bases and J by 1 base; unmatched bases: 5. Germline V gene lookup returns CDR1 KGHSH and CDR2 LQKENI. The clonotype was recovered from a woman under 30 in good health and CMV-seronegative. This chain joins TRBV18 and TRBJ1-1, with TRBD1 matching 9 bases. The sequenced sample consisted of PBMCs. The CDR3 DNA is TGTGCCAGCTCACCAAGGACAGGGGATACGAACACTGAAGCTTTCTTT. Translating it yields CASSPRTGDTNTEAFF.